The text below deals with one T cell receptor beta chain. Its specificity is unknown. The V end was cut by 10 bases, the J end by 3 bases, with 22 bases between. The germline V gene has CDR1 LNHDA and CDR2 SQIVND (reference sequence). CDR3 size: 16 residues. This sample stems from a study of radiotherapy plus CTLA-4 blockade in lung cancer. Study background: Patients showed objective responses in 18% of cases, and disease control was achieved by less than 35%. General study findings and limits: Blood saw expansion of tumor-derived TCR clones after radiotherapy plus ipilimumab. Reportedly, early blood T cell clone dynamics best predicted response, with interferon-beta.

Some clones are missing from TCRdb's copy, which holds only in-frame ones; the method was immunoSEQ multiplex PCR. The top ten clones hold about 0.95% of a sample with 70,000 to 90,000 clones, around 90% of them seen once. Chemo-refractory metastatic non-small-cell lung cancer patients received focal radiation with ipilimumab CTLA-4 blockade. The source of this sequence is a human donor with non-small cell lung cancer who had stable disease on radiotherapy plus ipilimumab. The material sequenced was peripheral blood, taken from a patient treated with radiotherapy plus ipilimumab. This sequence joins TRBV19 and TRBJ1-5; possibly TRBD1 for D (5 bases). The CDR3: CATATAGRVNNQPQHF. In DNA, the CDR3 is TGTGCCACCGCGACGGCGGGCAGGGTGAACAATCAGCCCCAGCATTTT.